This TCR beta chain was recorded in a study of CD8 T cells in Susac syndrome. Whole-study results and caveats: TCR sequencing and HLA analysis covered a relatively small number of individuals.

An input of 0.5 to 1 ug of RNA was subjected to reverse transcription using random hexamers. An immunoSEQ multiplex PCR generated amplified TCR beta CDR3 products spanning 54 Vbeta and 13 Jbeta. TCRdb used MiXCR to reprocess the immunoSEQ multiplex PCR reads, holding one entry per CDR3 protein. The data show about 200,000 distinct CDR3 sequences, over 85% seen once. CDR3 length equals 12 residues. Germline CDR1 reads SQVTM; CDR2 reads ANQGSEA. V was trimmed by 4 bases and J by 6 bases, leaving 7 bases between them. Of note for this clonotype: Its antigen remains unknown.

The sequenced sample consisted of CD4+ T cells from PBMCs. The chain couples TRBV29-1 to TRBJ1-6; maybe TRBD1 (6 bases). This receptor was taken from a human donor in good health. CDR3 coding DNA: TGCAGCGTTGGACAGGCTAATTCACCCCTCCACTTT. Translated: CSVGQANSPLHF.